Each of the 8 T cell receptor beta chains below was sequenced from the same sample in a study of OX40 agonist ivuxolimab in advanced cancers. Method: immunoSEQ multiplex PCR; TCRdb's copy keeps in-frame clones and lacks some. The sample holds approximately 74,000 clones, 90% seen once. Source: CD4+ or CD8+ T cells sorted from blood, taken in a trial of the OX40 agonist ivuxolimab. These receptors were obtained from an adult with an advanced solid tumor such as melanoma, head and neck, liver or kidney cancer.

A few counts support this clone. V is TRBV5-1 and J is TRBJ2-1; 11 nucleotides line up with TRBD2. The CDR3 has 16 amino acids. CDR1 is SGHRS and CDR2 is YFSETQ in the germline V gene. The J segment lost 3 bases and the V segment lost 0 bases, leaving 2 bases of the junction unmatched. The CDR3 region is CASSLDLAGGYNEQFF. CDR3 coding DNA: TGCGCCAGCAGCTTGGACCTAGCGGGAGGCTACAATGAGCAGTTCTTC.

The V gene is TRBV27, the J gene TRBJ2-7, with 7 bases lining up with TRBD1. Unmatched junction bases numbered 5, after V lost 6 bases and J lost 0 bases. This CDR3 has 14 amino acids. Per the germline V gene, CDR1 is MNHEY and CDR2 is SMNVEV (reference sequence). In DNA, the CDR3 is TGTGCCAGCAGGAACAGGGGAGCCTCCTACGAGCAGTACTTC. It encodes CASRNRGASYEQYF.

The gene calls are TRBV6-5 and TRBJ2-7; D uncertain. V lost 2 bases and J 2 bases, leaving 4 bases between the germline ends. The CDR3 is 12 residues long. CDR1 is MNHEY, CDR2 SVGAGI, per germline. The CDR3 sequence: CASSYGPYEQYF. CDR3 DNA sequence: TGTGCCAGCAGTTACGGCCCCTACGAGCAGTACTTC.

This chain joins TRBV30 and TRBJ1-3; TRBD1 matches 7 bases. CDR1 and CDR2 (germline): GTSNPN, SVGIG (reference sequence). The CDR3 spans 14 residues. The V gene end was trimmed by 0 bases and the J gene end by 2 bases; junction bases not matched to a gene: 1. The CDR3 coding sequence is TGTGCCTGGAGTGTAGGGGGCGCTGGAAACACCATATATTTT. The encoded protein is CAWSVGGAGNTIYF.

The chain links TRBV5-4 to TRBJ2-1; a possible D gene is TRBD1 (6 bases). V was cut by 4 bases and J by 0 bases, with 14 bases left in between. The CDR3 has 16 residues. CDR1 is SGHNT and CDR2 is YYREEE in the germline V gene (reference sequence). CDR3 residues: CASSGGSWSSYNEQFF. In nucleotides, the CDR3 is TGTGCCAGCAGCGGGGGCTCGTGGAGCTCCTACAATGAGCAGTTCTTC.

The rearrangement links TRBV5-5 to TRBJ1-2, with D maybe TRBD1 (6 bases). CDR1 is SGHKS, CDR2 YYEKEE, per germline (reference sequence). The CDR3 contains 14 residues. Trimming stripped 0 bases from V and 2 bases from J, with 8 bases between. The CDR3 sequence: CASSLAGGNYGYTF. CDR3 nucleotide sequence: TGTGCCAGCAGCTTGGCCGGGGGCAACTATGGCTACACCTTC.

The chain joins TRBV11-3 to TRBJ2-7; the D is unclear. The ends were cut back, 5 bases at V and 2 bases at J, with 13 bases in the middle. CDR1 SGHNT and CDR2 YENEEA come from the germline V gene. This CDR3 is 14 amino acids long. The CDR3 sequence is CASSQQRETYEQYF. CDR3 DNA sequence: TGTGCCAGCAGCCAACAGCGTGAGACCTACGAGCAGTACTTC.

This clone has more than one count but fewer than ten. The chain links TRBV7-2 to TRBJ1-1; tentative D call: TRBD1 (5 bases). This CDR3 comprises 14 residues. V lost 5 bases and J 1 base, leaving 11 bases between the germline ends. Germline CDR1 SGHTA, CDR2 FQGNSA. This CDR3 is CASSIGAENTEAFF. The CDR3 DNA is TGTGCCAGCAGCATCGGGGCAGAGAACACTGAAGCTTTCTTT. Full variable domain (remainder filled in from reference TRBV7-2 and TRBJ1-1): GAGVSQSPSNKVTEKGKDVELRCDPISGHTALYWYRQSLGQGLEFLIYFQGNSAPDKSGLPSDRFSAERTGGSVSTLTIQRTQQEDSAVYLCASSIGAENTEAFFGQGTRLTVV.